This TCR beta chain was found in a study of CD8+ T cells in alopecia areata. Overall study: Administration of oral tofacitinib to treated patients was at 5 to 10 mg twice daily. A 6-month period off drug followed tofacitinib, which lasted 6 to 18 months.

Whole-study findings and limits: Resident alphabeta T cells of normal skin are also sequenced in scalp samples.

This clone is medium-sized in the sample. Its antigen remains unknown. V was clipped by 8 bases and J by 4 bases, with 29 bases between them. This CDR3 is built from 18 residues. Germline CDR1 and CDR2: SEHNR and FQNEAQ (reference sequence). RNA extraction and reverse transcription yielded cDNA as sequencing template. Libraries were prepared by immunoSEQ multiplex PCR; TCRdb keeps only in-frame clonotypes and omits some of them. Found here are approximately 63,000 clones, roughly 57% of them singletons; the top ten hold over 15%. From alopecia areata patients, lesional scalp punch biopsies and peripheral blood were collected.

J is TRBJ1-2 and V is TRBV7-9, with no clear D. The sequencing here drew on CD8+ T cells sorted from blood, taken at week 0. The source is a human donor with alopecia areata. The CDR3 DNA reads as TGTGCCAGCCGCAGAGAGGTCCACCCCATAAGTGGGTTCTATGGCTACACCTTC. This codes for CASRREVHPISGFYGYTF.